Listed here are 8 T cell receptor beta chains from one sample, sequenced in a study of beta chain features in type 1 diabetes. Expressed TCRB transcripts were sequenced because the entire RNA isolate underwent reverse transcription. Clones were read by immunoSEQ multiplex PCR, and TCRdb kept only the in-frame ones, dropping some. The sample has some 150,000 clones, over 8.5% seen once; the top ten hold roughly 1.9%. The sequencing sample was made of central memory CD4+ T cells from blood. These receptors were taken from a man younger than 30 in good health.

This clone has a handful of counts. This chain links TRBV28 with TRBJ2-3, with no clear D. Trimming took off 8 bases at V and 5 bases at J, with 17 bases between the two ends. Germline V CDR1 and CDR2: MDHEN, SYDVKM. This CDR3 is 14 amino acids long. CDR3 region: CASRTGTVGDTQYF. The CDR3 region has the DNA TGTGCCAGCCGTACCGGAACGGTGGGAGATACGCAGTATTTT.

The chain employs TRBV4-2 and TRBJ1-2; D perhaps matches TRBD1 (6 bases). The CDR3 extends over 14 amino acids. The germline V and J ends were trimmed by 5 bases and 5 bases, with 15 bases remaining between them. Per the germline V gene, CDR1 is LGHNA and CDR2 is YNFKEQ. In DNA form, the CDR3 reads TGTGCCAGCAGCACCCGGGGGGCCGGTTATGGCTACACCTTC. As protein: CASSTRGAGYGYTF.

This clone was seen a few times. This CDR3 is CASSLAKLEDTQYF. The CDR3 DNA reads TGCGCCAGCAGCTTGGCGAAGTTGGAAGATACGCAGTATTTT. The rearrangement links TRBV5-1 to TRBJ2-3; D remains ambiguous. Trimming shortened V by 0 bases and J by 5 bases, and 10 bases separated the two germline ends. CDR1 SGHRS and CDR2 YFSETQ come from the germline V gene. This CDR3 region has 14 residues.

The chain recombines TRBV5-4 with TRBJ1-6; the D is unclear. CDR1 and CDR2 from the germline V gene are SGHNT and YYREEE (reference sequence). CDR3 length equals 14 residues. Trimming left V 4 bases short and J 11 bases short, with 16 bases between. The CDR3 sequence is CASSVVGSNTPLHF. CDR3 DNA: TGTGCCAGCAGCGTGGTCGGGTCAAATACACCCCTCCACTTT.

This clone occurred a few times. The chain employs TRBV20-1 and TRBJ2-1; D is ambiguous. CDR1 is DFQATT and CDR2 is SNEGSKA in the germline V gene (reference sequence). The CDR3 length is 11 residues. Deletions cut 6 bases from V and 15 bases from J, with 18 bases between. CDR3 DNA: TGCAGTGCCCTCCTCCGAGGAGTGGGGTTCTTC. As protein: CSALLRGVGFF.

The V gene is TRBV9, the J gene TRBJ2-5; 10 bases are a match to TRBD2. The DNA end is more similar to TRBJ2-7, so the J call may be wrong. The V gene's germline CDR1 is SGDLS and CDR2 YYNGEE. The CDR3 is 17 residues long. CDR3 nucleotide sequence: TGTGCCAGCAGCGTAGGTTCGACAGCGGGAGGGTCCTACGAGCAGTACTTC. It specifies CASSVGSTAGGSYEQYF.

This clone was recorded many times. V gene TRBV6-1 combines with J gene TRBJ2-3, with 7 bases fitting TRBD1. The CDR3 length is 14 residues. The V gene's germline CDR1 is MNHNS and CDR2 SASEGT. The V gene end was trimmed by 6 bases and the J gene end by 4 bases; junction bases not matched to a gene: 7. The CDR3 DNA follows: TGTGCCAGCAGGTATCGTCAGGGGGCAGATACGCAGTATTTT. It is translated as CASRYRQGADTQYF.

V usage is TRBV14 and J usage is TRBJ1-2; D is ambiguous. The CDR3 is 15 residues long. Germline assignment: CDR1 SGHDN and CDR2 FVKESK. The V gene lost 0 bases and the J gene lost 4 bases, with 12 bases spanning the gap. This CDR3 reads CASSQESPRTYGYTF. The CDR3 DNA follows: TGTGCCAGCAGCCAAGAGTCGCCAAGGACCTATGGCTACACCTTC.